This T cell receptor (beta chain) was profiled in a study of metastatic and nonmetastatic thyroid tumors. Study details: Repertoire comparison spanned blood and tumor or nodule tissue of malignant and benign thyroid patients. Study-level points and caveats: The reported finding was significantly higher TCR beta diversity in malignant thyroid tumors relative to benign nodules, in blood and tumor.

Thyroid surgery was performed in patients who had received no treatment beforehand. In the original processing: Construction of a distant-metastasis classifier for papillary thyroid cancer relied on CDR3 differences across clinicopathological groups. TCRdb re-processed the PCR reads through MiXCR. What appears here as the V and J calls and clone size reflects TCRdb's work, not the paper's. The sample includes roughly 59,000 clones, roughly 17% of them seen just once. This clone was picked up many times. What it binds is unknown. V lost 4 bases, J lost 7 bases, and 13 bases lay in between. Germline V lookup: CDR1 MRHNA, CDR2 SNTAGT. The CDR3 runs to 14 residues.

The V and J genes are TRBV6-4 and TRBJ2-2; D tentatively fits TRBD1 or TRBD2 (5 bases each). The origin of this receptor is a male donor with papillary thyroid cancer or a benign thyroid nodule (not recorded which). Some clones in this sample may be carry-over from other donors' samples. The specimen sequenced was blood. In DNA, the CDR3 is TGTGCCAGCAGTGGCACCGCGAGGGGCGGGGAGCTGTTTTTT. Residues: CASSGTARGGELFF.